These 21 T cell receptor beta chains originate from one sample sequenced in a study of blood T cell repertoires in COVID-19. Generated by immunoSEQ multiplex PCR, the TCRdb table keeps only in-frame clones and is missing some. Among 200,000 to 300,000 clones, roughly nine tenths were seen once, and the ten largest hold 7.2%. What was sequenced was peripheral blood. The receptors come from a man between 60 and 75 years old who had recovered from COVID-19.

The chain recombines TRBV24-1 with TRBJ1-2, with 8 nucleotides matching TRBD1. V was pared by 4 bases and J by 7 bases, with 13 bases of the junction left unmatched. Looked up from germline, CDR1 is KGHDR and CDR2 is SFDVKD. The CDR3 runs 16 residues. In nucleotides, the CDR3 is TGTGCCACCAGTGACCCTAGACAGGGGACGGCTGGTGGCTACACCTTC. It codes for CATSDPRQGTAGGYTF.

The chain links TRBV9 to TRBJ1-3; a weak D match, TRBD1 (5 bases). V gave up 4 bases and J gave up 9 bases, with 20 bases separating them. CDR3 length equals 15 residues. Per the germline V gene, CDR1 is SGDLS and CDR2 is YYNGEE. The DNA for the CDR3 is TGTGCCAGCAGCTCCAGGACACGTCCCCCGAGCACCATATATTTT. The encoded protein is CASSSRTRPPSTIYF.

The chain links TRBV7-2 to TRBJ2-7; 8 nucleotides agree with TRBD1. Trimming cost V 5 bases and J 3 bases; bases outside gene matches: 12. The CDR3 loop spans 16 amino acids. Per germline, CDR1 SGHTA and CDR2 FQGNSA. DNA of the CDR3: TGTGCCAGCAGCAAAGAGGCAGGACAGGGATTCTACGAGCAGTACTTC. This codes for CASSKEAGQGFYEQYF.

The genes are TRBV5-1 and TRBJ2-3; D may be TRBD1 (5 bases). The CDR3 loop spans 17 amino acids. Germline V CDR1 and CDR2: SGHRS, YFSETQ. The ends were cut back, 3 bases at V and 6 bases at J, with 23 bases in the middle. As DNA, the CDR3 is TGCGCCAGCAGCTCGGCCCTAGGTAGGGAAGGGGTGGATACGCAGTATTTT. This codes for CASSSALGREGVDTQYF.

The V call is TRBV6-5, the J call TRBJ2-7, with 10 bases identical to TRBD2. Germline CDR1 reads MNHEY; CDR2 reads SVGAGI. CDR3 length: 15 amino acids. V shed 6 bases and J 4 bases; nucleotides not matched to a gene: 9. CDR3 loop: CASRSTAGGDYEQYF. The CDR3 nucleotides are TGTGCCAGCAGATCCACAGCGGGGGGGGATTACGAGCAGTACTTC.

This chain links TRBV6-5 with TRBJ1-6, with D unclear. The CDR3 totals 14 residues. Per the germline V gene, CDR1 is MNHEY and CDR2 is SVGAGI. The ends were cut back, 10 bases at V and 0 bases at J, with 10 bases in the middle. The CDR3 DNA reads TGTGCCACCAGGTCGAGCTCCTATAATTCACCCCTCCACTTT. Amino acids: CATRSSSYNSPLHF.

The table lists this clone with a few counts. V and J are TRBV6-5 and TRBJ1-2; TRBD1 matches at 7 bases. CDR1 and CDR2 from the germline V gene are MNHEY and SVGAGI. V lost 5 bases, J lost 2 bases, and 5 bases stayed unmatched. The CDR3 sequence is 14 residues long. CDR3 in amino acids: CASSRGTENYGYTF. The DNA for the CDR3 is TGTGCCAGCAGTAGGGGGACAGAGAACTATGGCTACACCTTC.

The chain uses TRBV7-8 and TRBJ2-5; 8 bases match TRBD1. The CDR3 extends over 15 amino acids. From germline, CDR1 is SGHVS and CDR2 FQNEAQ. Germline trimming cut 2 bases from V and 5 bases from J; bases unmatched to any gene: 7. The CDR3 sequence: CASSLWRTGMETQYF. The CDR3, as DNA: TGTGCCAGCAGCTTATGGCGGACAGGGATGGAGACCCAGTACTTC.

Written as DNA, the CDR3 is TGTGCCAGCAGTTCCGGGACACTCATCGGCGAGCAGTACTTC. Translated, it gives CASSSGTLIGEQYF. This rearrangement joins TRBV5-6 to TRBJ2-7, with D perhaps TRBD1 (6 bases). Trimming took 5 bases from V and 6 from J, leaving 18 bases between them. Germline V gene lookup returns CDR1 SGHDT and CDR2 YYEEEE. The CDR3 loop spans 14 amino acids. The full variable domain, its missing parts supplied by reference TRBV5-6 and TRBJ2-7, is DAGVTQSPTHLIKTRGQQVTLRCSPKSGHDTVSWYQQALGQGPQFIFQYYEEEERQRGNFPDRFSGHQFPNYSSELNVNALLLGDSALYLCASSSGTLIGEQYFGPGTRLTVT.

CDR3 nucleotides: TGCGCCAGCAGCCCCGTCGGAGGTAGCGGGGGACAAGAGACCCAGTACTTC. It codes for CASSPVGGSGGQETQYF. The chain employs TRBV5-1 and TRBJ2-5; 9 bases map to TRBD2. This CDR3 contains 17 residues. Germline CDR1 reads SGHRS; CDR2 reads YFSETQ. J gave up 2 bases and V 4 bases, and 12 bases lay outside the gene matches. The complete variable domain, with remaining parts taken from reference TRBV5-1 and TRBJ2-5, reads KAGVTQTPRYLIKTRGQQVTLSCSPISGHRSVSWYQQTPGQGLQFLFEYFSETQRNKGNFPGRFSGRQFSNSRSEMNVSTLELGDSALYLCASSPVGGSGGQETQYFGPGTRLLVL.

In DNA, the CDR3 is TGTGCCAGCAGCGTAGAAAACGGTTTCACAGATACGCAGTATTTT. It translates to CASSVENGFTDTQYF. The J gene is TRBJ2-3, the V gene TRBV9, with D uncertain. V gave up 0 bases and J gave up 2 bases, with 10 bases separating them. Germline lookup yields CDR1 SGDLS and CDR2 YYNGEE. The CDR3 is 15 residues long.

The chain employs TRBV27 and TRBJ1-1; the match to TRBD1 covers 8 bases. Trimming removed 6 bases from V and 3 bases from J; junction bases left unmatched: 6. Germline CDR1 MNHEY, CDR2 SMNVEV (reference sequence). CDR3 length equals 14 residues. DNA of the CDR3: TGTGCCAGCAGAATAGACAGGGGTGACACTGAAGCTTTCTTT. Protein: CASRIDRGDTEAFF.

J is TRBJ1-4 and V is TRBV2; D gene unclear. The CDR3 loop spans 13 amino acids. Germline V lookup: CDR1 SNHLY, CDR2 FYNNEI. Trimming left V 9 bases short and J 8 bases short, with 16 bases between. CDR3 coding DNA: TGTGCCAGTACCTCGTTCGGGATGGAAAAACTGTTTTTT. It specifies CASTSFGMEKLFF.

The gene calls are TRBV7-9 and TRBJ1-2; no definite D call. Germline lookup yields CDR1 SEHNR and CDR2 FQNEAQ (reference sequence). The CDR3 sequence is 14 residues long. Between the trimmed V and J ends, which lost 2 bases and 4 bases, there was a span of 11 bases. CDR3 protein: CASSLSRLSYGYTF. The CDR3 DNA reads TGTGCCAGCAGCTTAAGCCGACTGAGCTATGGCTACACCTTC.

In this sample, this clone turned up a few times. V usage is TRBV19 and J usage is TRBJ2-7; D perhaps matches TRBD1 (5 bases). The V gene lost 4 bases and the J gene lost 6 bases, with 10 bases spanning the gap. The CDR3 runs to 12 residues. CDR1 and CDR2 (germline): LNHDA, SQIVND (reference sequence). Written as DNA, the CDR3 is TGTGCCAGTAGTACAACAGGATCCGAGCAGTACTTC. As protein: CASSTTGSEQYF. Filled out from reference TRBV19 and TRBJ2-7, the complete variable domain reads DGGITQSPKYLFRKEGQNVTLSCEQNLNHDAMYWYRQDPGQGLRLIYYSQIVNDFQKGDIAEGYSVSREKKESFPLTVTSAQKNPTAFYLCASSTTGSEQYFGPGTRLTVT.

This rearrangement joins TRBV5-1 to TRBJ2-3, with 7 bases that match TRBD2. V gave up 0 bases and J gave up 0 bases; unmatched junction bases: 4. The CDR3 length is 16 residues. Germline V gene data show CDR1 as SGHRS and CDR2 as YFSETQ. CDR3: CASSLELAQSTDTQYF. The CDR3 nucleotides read TGCGCCAGCAGCTTGGAACTAGCGCAAAGCACAGATACGCAGTATTTT.

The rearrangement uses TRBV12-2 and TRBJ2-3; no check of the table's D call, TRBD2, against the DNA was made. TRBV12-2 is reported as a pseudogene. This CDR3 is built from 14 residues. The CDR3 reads CASRLARVADTQYF. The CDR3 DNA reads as TGTGCAAGTCGCTTAGCCCGGGTCGCAGATACGCAGTATTTT.

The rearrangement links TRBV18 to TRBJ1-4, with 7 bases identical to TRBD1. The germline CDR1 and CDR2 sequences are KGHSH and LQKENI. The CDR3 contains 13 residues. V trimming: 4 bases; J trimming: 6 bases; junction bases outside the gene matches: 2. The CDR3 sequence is CASSQGADEKLFF. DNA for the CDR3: TGTGCCAGCTCACAGGGGGCAGATGAAAAACTGTTTTTT.

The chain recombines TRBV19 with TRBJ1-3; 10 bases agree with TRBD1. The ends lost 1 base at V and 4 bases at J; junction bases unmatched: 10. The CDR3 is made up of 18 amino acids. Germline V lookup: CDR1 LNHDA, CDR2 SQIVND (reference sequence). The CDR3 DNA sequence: TGTGCCAGTAGTATAGCTCTCCGATGGGACAGGGGAGGAAACACCATATATTTT. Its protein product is CASSIALRWDRGGNTIYF. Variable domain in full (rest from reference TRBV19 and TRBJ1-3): DGGITQSPKYLFRKEGQNVTLSCEQNLNHDAMYWYRQDPGQGLRLIYYSQIVNDFQKGDIAEGYSVSREKKESFPLTVTSAQKNPTAFYLCASSIALRWDRGGNTIYFGEGSWLTVV.

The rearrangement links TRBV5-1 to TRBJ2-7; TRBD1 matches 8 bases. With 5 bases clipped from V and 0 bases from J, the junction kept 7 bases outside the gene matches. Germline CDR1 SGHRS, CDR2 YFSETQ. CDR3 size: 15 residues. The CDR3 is CASRSWTGSSYEQYF. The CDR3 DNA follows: TGCGCCAGCAGATCCTGGACAGGGAGCTCCTACGAGCAGTACTTC.

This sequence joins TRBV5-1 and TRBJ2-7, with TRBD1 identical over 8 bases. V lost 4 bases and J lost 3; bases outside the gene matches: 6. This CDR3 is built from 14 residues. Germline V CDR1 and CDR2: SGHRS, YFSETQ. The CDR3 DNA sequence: TGCGCCAGCAGCGTTGCGACAGGGGACTACGAGCAGTACTTC. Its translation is CASSVATGDYEQYF.